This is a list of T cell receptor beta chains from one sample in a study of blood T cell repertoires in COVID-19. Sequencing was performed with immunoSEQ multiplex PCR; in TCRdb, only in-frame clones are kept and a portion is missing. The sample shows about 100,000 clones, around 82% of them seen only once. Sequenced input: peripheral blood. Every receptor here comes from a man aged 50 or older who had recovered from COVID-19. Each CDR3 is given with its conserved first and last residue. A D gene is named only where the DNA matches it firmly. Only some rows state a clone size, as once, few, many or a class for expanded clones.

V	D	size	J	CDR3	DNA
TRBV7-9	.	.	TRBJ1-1	CASSLANGAGTEAFF	TGTGCCAGCAGCTTAGCGAATGGGGCGGGAACTGAAGCTTTCTTT
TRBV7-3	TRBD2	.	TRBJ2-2	CASSLTGTMFTGELFF	TGTGCCAGCAGCTTAACGGGGACTATGTTCACCGGGGAGCTGTTTTTT
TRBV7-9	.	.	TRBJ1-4	CASIVRDTSTNEKLFF	TGTGCCAGCATCGTTAGGGACACTTCAACTAATGAAAAACTGTTTTTT
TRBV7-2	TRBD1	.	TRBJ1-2	CASSLGGTGVNYGYTF	TGTGCCAGCAGCTTAGGCGGGACAGGGGTGAACTATGGCTACACCTTC
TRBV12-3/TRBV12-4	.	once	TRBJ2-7	CASSDPGLPQYF	TGTGCCAGCAGTGACCCGGGACTCCCCCAGTACTTC
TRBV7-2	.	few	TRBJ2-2	CASRREVYGELFF	TGTGCCAGCAGACGAGAAGTATACGGGGAGCTGTTTTTT
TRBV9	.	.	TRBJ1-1	CASSVDEFTEAFF	TGTGCCAGCAGCGTAGATGAGTTCACTGAAGCTTTCTTT
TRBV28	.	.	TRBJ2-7	CASRTPLGGSSYEQYF	TGTGCCAGCAGGACCCCCCTCGGAGGTTCCTCCTACGAGCAGTACTTC
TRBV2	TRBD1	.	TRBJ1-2	CASTDRDGYTF	TGTGCCAGCACCGACAGGGACGGCTACACCTTC
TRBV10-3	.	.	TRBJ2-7	CAITPGLTVGYEQYF	TGTGCCATCACACCGGGACTCACAGTTGGCTACGAGCAGTACTTC
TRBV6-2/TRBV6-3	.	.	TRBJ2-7	CASSREGVREQYF	TGTGCCAGCAGCCGCGAGGGGGTCCGCGAGCAGTACTTC
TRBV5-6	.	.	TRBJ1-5	CASSLGRAYSNQPQHF	TGTGCCAGCAGCTTGGGGAGGGCGTATAGCAATCAGCCCCAGCATTTT
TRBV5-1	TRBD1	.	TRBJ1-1	CASSPGGSGTEAFF	TGCGCCAGCAGCCCAGGGGGCTCGGGGACTGAAGCTTTCTTT
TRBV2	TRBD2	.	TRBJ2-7	CASSDPGLASVEQYF	TGTGCCAGCAGCGACCCGGGACTAGCTTCGGTCGAGCAGTACTTC
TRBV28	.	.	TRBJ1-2	CASSSGHHGYTF	TGTGCCAGCAGTTCAGGGCATCATGGCTACACCTTC
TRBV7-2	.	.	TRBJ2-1	CASSLVTSSYNEQFF	TGTGCCAGCAGCTTAGTGACTAGTTCCTACAATGAGCAGTTCTTC
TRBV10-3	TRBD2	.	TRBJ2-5	CAISDRGDHGTQYF	TGTGCCATCAGTGACCGGGGGGACCATGGTACCCAGTACTTC
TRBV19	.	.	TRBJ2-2	CASSVPSPRLAGELFF	TGTGCCAGTAGCGTCCCATCTCCGAGATTGGCCGGGGAGCTGTTTTTT
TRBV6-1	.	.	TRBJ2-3	CASSEGRGRTDTQYF	TGTGCCAGCAGTGAAGGGAGGGGGCGCACAGATACGCAGTATTTT
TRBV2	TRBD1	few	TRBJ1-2	CASSEKDRGYGYTF	TGTGCCAGCAGCGAAAAAGACAGGGGCTATGGCTACACCTTC
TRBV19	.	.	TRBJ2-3	CASSMGQGIITDTQYF	TGTGCCAGTAGTATGGGGCAGGGGATTATCACAGATACGCAGTATTTT
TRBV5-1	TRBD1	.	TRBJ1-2	CASSADRVAYGYTF	TGCGCCAGCAGCGCGGACAGGGTCGCCTATGGCTACACCTTC
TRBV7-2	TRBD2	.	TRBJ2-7	CASSLGGLGSYYEQYF	TGTGCCAGCAGCTTAGGGGGACTAGGCTCGTACTACGAGCAGTACTTC
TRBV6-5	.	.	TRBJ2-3	CASSYGSSADTQYF	TGTGCCAGCAGTTACGGGTCCAGCGCAGATACGCAGTATTTT
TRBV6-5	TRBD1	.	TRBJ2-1	CASKMTGYNEQFF	TGTGCCAGCAAAATGACAGGGTACAATGAGCAGTTCTTC
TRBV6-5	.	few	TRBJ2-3	CASSYKPQGTDTQYF	TGTGCCAGCAGTTACAAGCCTCAGGGTACAGATACGCAGTATTTT
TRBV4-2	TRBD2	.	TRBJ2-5	CASSQEPRTSGRRETQYF	TGTGCCAGCAGCCAAGAGCCTCGGACTAGCGGGAGGCGAGAGACCCAGTACTTC
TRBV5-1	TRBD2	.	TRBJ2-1	CASSLARASGPNEQFF	TGCGCCAGCAGCTTGGCCCGGGCTAGCGGGCCCAATGAGCAGTTCTTC
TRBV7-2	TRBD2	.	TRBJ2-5	CASSLTSGSTQETQYF	TGTGCCAGCAGCTTAACTAGCGGGAGTACCCAAGAGACCCAGTACTTC
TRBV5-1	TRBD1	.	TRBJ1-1	CASSAGTGNTEAFF	TGCGCCAGCAGCGCCGGGACAGGGAACACTGAAGCTTTCTTT
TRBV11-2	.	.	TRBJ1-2	CASSWTGDTSYGYTF	TGTGCCAGCAGCTGGACTGGGGACACCTCCTATGGCTACACCTTC
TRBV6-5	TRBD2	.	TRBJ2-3	CASSSSGSGTDTQYF	TGTGCCAGCAGTTCAAGCGGGAGTGGGACAGATACGCAGTATTTT
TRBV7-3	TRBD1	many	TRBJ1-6	CASSLQGADNSPLHF	TGTGCCAGCAGCCTTCAGGGGGCCGATAATTCACCCCTCCACTTT
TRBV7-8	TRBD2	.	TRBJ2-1	CASSALAGGPYNEQFF	TGTGCCAGCAGCGCGCTAGCGGGAGGCCCCTACAATGAGCAGTTCTTC
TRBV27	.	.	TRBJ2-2	CASRAQGGGELFF	TGTGCCAGCAGAGCCCAGGGAGGCGGGGAGCTGTTTTTT
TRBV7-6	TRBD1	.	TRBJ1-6	CASSPRQGLGSPLHF	TGTGCCAGCAGCCCGAGACAGGGGTTAGGTTCACCCCTCCACTTT
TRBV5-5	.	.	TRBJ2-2	CASSTAPTSFRAGELFF	TGTGCCAGCAGTACGGCCCCAACTAGCTTCAGGGCCGGGGAGCTGTTTTTT
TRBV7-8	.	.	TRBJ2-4	CASRSDTNIQYF	TGTGCCAGCAGGTCGGACACGAACATTCAGTACTTC
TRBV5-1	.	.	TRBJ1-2	CASSLASGGNYGYTF	TGCGCCAGCAGCTTGGCCTCGGGGGGTAACTATGGCTACACCTTC